This TCR beta chain was recorded in a study of blood T cell repertoires in COVID-19. V lost 2 bases and J 2 bases, leaving 13 bases between the germline ends. From germline, CDR1 is SNHLY and CDR2 FYNNEI. The CDR3 is made up of 16 amino acids. Using immunoSEQ multiplex PCR, the repertoire was profiled, and TCRdb retains in-frame clones only, with some absent. In the table there are tens of thousands of clones, around 85% of which are singletons. The chain links TRBV2 to TRBJ1-5; D perhaps matches TRBD1 (5 bases). The receptor was isolated from a woman in her sixties or seventies with acute or convalescent COVID-19. The sample comprised peripheral blood. CDR3 coding DNA: TGTGCCAGCAGTGAACGGGTCGGGGGGGGCAATCAGCCCCAGCATTTT. It is translated as CASSERVGGGNQPQHF.